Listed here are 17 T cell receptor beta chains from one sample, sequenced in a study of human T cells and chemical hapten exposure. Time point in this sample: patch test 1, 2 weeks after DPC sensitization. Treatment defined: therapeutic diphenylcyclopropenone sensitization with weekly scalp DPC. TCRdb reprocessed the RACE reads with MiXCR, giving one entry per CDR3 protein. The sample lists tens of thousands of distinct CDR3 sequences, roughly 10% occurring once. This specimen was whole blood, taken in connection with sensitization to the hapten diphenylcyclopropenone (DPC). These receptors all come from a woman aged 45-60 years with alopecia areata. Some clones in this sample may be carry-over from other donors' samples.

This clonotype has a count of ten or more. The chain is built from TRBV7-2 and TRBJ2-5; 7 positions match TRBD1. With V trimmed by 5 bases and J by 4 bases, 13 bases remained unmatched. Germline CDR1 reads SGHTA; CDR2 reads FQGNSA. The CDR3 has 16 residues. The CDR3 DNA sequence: TGTGCCAGCAGCCTTCGGGCCCCCGACAGGGCAGAGACCCAGTACTTC. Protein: CASSLRAPDRAETQYF.

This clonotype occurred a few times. The CDR3 reads CASSRGQSPLHF. DNA for the CDR3: TGTGCCAGCTCCAGGGGACAATCACCCCTCCACTTT. The chain has TRBV27 and TRBJ1-6; D perhaps matches TRBD1 (6 bases). CDR1 is MNHEY, CDR2 SMNVEV, per germline (reference sequence). The CDR3 covers 12 residues. V gave up 8 bases and J gave up 10 bases, with 12 bases separating them.

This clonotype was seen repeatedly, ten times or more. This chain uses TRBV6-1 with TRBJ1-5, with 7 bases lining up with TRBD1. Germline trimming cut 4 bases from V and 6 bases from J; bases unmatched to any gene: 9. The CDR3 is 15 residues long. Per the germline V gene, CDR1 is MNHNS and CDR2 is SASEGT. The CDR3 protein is CASSAPPDRVQPQHF. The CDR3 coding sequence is TGTGCCAGCAGTGCACCCCCTGACAGGGTTCAGCCCCAGCATTTT.

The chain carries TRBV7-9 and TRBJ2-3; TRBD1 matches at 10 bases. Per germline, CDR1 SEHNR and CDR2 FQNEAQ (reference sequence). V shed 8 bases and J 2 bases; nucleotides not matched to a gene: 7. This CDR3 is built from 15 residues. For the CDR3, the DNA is TGTGCCAGCTCTTTGAGACAGGGGGCCACAGATACGCAGTATTTT. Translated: CASSLRQGATDTQYF.

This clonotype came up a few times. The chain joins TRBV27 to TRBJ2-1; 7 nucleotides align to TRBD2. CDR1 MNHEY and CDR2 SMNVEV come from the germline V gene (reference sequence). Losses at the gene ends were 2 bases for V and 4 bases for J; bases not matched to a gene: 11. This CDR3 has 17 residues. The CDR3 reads CASSLEYFQRGYNEQFF. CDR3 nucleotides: TGTGCCAGCAGTTTAGAGTACTTCCAGCGGGGTTACAATGAGCAGTTCTTC.

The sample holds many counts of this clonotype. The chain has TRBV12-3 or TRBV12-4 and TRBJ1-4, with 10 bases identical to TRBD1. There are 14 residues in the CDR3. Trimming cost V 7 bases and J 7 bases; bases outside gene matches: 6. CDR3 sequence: CASNPGQGREKLFF. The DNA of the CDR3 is TGTGCCAGCAACCCGGGACAGGGGCGTGAAAAACTGTTTTTT.

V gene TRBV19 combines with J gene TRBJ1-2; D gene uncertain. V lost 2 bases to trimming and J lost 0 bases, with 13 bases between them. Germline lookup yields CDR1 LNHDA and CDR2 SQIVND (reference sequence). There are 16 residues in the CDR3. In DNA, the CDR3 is TGTGCCAGTAGTATAAAAGGACTTTCCTCTAACTATGGCTACACCTTC. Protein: CASSIKGLSSNYGYTF.

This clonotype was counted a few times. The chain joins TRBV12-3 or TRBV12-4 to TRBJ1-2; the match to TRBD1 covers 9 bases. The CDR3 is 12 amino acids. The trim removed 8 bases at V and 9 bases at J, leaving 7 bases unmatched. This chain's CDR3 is CASGTGYIRYTF. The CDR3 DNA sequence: TGTGCCAGCGGGACAGGGTATATACGCTACACCTTC.

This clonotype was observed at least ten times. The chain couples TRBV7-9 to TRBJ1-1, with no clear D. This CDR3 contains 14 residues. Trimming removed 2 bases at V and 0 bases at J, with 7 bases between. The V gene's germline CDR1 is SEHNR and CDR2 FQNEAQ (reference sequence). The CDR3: CASSLSRMNTEAFF. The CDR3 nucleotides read TGTGCCAGCAGCTTAAGCCGGATGAACACTGAAGCTTTCTTT.

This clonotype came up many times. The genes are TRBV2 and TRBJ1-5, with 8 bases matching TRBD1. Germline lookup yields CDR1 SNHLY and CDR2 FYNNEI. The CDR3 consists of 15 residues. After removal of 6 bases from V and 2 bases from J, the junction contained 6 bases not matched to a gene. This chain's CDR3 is CASRRRGLGNQPQHF. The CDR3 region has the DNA TGTGCCAGCAGACGCAGGGGGCTGGGCAATCAGCCCCAGCATTTT.

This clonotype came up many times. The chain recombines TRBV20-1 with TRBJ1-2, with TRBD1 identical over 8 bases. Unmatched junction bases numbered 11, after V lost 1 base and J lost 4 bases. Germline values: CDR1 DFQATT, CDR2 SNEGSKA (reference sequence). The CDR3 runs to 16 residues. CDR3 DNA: TGCAGTGCTAGAGTTCCGGGACAGGCGGACTTCTATGGCTACACCTTC. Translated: CSARVPGQADFYGYTF.

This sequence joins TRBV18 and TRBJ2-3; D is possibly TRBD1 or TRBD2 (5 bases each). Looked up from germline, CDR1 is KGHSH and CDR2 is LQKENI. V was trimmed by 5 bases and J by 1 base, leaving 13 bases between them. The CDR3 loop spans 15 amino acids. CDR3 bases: TGTGCCAGCTCAACGGGACCGTCGCGCACAGATACGCAGTATTTT. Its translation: CASSTGPSRTDTQYF.

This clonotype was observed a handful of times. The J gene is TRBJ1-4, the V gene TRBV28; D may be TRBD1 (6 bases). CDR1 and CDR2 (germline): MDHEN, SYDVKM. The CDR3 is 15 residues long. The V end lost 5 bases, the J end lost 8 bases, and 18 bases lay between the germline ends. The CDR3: CASSLRLGGGEKLFF. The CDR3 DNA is TGTGCCAGCAGTCTAAGGCTCGGAGGGGGAGAAAAACTGTTTTTT.

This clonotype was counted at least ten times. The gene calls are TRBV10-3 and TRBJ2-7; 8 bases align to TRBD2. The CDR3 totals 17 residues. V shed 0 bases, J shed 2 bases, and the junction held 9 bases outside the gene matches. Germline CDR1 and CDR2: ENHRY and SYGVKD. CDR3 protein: CAISESTGGLSPYEQYF. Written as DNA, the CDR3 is TGTGCCATCAGTGAGTCGACGGGAGGGCTTTCCCCCTACGAGCAGTACTTC.

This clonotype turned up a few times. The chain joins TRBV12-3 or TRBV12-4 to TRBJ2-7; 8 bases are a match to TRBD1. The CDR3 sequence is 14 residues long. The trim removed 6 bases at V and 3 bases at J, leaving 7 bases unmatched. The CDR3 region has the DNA TGTGCCAGCAGGCGGACAGGGTTGGGCTACGAGCAGTACTTC. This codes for CASRRTGLGYEQYF.

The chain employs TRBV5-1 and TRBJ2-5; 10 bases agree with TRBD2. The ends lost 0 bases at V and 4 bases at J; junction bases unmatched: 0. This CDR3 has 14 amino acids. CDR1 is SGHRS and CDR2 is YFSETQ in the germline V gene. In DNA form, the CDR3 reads TGCGCCAGCAGCTTGGCTAGCGGGGGAGAGACCCAGTACTTC. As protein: CASSLASGGETQYF.

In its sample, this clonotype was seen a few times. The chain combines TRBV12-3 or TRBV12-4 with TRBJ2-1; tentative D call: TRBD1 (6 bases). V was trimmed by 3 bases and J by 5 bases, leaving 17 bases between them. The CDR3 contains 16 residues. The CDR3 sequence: CASSFSGRGHNNEQFF. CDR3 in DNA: TGTGCCAGCAGTTTTTCGGGCAGGGGCCACAACAATGAGCAGTTCTTC.